A selection of T cell receptor beta chains follows, all from one sample in a study of blood T cell repertoires in COVID-19. Only in-frame clones appear in the TCRdb table, and some are missing; sequencing was by immunoSEQ multiplex PCR. The sample contains 230,000 or so clones, roughly 87% of which appear only once. Sample: peripheral blood. The receptors here all came from a man between 40 and 49 years old with active or convalescent COVID-19. Both conserved end residues are part of each CDR3. The D gene is left open where the match is weak. The size field is filled for only some rows; it gives once, few, many or a size class.

d_call	clone_size	j_call	v_call	cdr3_nt	cdr3_aa
TRBD1	-	TRBJ2-4	TRBV5-1	TGCGCCAGCAGCCTAGGACAGGGATTAGTCAAAAACATTCAGTACTTC	CASSLGQGLVKNIQYF
-	-	TRBJ2-3	TRBV5-5	TGTGCCAGCAGCCACCTAACTAGCACAGATACGCAGTATTTT	CASSHLTSTDTQYF
-	-	TRBJ1-1	TRBV20-1	TGCAGTGCTAGAAACGGGGGTGAAGCTTTCTTT	CSARNGGEAFF
-	-	TRBJ2-4	TRBV5-1	TGCGCCAGCAGGGTCAGCGGGTCATCGGACATTCAGTACTTC	CASRVSGSSDIQYF
TRBD1	few	TRBJ1-4	TRBV6-6	TGTGCCAGCAGTTACTCTGCAGAACCCAGGGGGGAAAAACTGTTTTTT	CASSYSAEPRGEKLFF
-	-	TRBJ2-2	TRBV2	TGTGCCAGCACCGGGGGGCTCGCGGCCGGGGAGCTGTTTTTT	CASTGGLAAGELFF
TRBD2	few	TRBJ2-2	TRBV2	TGTGCCAGTACACTAGCGGGTCCTAACACCGGGGAGCTGTTTTTT	CASTLAGPNTGELFF
TRBD2	-	TRBJ2-2	TRBV20-1	TGCAGTGCTAGTTCGGGGAGGGCCCCCACCGGGGAGCTGTTTTTT	CSASSGRAPTGELFF
-	once	TRBJ2-6	TRBV6-5	TGTGCCAGCAGCGCCCAGGGGTCTGGGGCCAACGTCCTGACTTTC	CASSAQGSGANVLTF
TRBD1	-	TRBJ1-2	TRBV11-2	TGTGCCAGCAGCTTAGTAGGGGGACAGATCTATGGCTACACCTTC	CASSLVGGQIYGYTF
-	-	TRBJ1-1	TRBV27	TGTGCCAGCAGTTTGCGTCTAGCTACTGAAGCTTTCTTT	CASSLRLATEAFF
TRBD1	-	TRBJ1-2	TRBV11-2	TGTGCCAGCAGCTCACCCGGGACAGGGCTCACTGGCTACACCTTC	CASSSPGTGLTGYTF
TRBD1	few	TRBJ1-2	TRBV6-5	TGTGCCAGCAGTTACTCGATGGGACAGGGGTTCTATGGCTACACCTTC	CASSYSMGQGFYGYTF
-	-	TRBJ2-6	TRBV4-2	TGTGCCAGCAGCCAACTCAGCTCTGGGGCCAACGTCCTGACTTTC	CASSQLSSGANVLTF